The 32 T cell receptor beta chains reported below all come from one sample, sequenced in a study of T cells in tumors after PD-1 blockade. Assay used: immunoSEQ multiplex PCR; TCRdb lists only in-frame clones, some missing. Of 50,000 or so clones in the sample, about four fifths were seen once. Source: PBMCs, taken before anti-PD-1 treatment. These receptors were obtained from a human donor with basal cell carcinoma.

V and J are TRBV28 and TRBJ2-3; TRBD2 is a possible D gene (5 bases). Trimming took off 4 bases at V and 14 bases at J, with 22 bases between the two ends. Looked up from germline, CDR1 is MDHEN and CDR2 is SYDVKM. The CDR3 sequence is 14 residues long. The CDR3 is CASSSERARWVLYF. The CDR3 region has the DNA TGTGCCAGCAGTTCCGAGAGGGCACGGTGGGTTCTGTATTTT.

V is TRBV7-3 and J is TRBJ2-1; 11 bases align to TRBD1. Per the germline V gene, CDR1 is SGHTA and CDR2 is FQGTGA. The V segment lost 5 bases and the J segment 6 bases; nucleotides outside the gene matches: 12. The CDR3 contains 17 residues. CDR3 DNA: TGTGCCAGCAGCCCGGTCTTTACCGGGACAGGGGGCAATGAGCAGTTCTTC. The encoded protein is CASSPVFTGTGGNEQFF.

CDR3 sequence (DNA): TGTGCCAGCACCCCCAGGTCGGGACAGGGGGTCGATGGCTACACCTTC. Amino acids: CASTPRSGQGVDGYTF. V is TRBV9 and J is TRBJ1-2, with 11 bases lining up with TRBD1. The CDR3 is 16 residues long. J gave up 6 bases and V 6 bases, and 13 bases lay outside the gene matches. Germline V gene data show CDR1 as SGDLS and CDR2 as YYNGEE. The full variable domain, rest sourced from reference TRBV9 and TRBJ1-2, is DSGVTQTPKHLITATGQRVTLRCSPRSGDLSVYWYQQSLDQGLQFLIQYYNGEERAKGNILERFSAQQFPDLHSELNLSSLELGDSALYFCASTPRSGQGVDGYTFGSGTRLTVV.

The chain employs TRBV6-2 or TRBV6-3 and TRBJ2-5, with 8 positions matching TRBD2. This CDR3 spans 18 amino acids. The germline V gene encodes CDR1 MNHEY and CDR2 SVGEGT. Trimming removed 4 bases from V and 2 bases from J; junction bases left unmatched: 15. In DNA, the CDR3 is TGTGCCAGCAGTTCGCCCTTCAGGTCAGCGGGAGCACAAGAGACCCAGTACTTC. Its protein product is CASSSPFRSAGAQETQYF.

CDR3 in DNA: TGCGCCAGTGCACAGGGGTTAAGTTTTCCCCTCCACTTT. As protein: CASAQGLSFPLHF. The chain couples TRBV5-1 to TRBJ1-6; 7 bases align to TRBD1. CDR3 length equals 13 residues. The germline CDR1 and CDR2 sequences are SGHRS and YFSETQ. V dropped 8 bases and J dropped 13; count of bases not matched to a gene: 12.

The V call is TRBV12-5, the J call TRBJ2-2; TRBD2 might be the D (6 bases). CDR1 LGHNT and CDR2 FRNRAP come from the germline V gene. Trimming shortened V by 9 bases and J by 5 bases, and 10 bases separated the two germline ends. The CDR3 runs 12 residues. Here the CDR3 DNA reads TGTGCTAGCGGGAGTCGAACCGGGGAGCTGTTTTTT. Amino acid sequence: CASGSRTGELFF. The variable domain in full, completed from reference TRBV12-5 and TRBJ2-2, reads DARVTQTPRHKVTEMGQEVTMRCQPILGHNTVFWYRQTMMQGLELLAYFRNRAPLDDSGMPKDRFSAEMPDATLATLKIQPSEPRDSAVYFCASGSRTGELFFGEGSRLTVL.

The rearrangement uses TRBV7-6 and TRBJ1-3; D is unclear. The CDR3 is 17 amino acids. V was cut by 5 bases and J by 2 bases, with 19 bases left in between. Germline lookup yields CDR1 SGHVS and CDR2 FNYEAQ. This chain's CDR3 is CASSPRAGPGPGNTIYF. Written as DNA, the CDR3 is TGTGCCAGCAGCCCCCGCGCGGGCCCCGGACCTGGAAACACCATATATTTT.

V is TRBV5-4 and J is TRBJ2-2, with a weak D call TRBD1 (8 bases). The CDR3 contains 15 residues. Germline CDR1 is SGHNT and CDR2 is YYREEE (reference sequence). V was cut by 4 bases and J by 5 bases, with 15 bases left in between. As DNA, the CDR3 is TGTGCCAGCAGCCCTCACAGGGGGGGAACCGGGGAGCTGTTTTTT. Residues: CASSPHRGGTGELFF.

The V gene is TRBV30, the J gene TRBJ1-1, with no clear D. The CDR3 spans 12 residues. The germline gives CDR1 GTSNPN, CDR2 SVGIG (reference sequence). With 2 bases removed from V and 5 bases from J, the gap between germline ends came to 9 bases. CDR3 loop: CAWSRRETEAFF. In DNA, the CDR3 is TGTGCCTGGAGTCGAAGGGAAACTGAAGCTTTCTTT.

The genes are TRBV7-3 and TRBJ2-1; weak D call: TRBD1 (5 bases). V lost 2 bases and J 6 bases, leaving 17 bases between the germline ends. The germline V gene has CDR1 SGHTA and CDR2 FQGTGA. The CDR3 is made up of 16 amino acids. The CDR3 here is CASSLQGSVPPNEQFF. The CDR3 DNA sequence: TGTGCCAGCAGCTTACAGGGTTCAGTTCCCCCCAATGAGCAGTTCTTC.

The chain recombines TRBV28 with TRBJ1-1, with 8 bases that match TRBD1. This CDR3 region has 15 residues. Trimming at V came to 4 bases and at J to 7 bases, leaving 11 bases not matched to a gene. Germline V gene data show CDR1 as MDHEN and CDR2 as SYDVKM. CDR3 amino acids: CASSSPSRDRYEAFF. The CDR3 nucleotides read TGTGCCAGCAGTTCACCGTCCCGGGACAGGTATGAAGCTTTCTTT.

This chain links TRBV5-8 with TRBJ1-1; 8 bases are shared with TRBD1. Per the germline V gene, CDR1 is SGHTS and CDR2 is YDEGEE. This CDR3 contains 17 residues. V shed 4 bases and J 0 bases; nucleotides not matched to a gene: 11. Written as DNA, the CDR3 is TGTGCCAGCAGCGTGGACAGGGCGGGGCTCATGAACACTGAAGCTTTCTTT. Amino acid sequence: CASSVDRAGLMNTEAFF.

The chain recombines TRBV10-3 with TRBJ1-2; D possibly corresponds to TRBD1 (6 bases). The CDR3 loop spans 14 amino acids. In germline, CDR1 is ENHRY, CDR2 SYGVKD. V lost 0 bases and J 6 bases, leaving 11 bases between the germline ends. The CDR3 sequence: CAISESGALDGYTF. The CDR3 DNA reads TGTGCCATCAGTGAGTCGGGGGCCCTAGATGGCTACACCTTC.

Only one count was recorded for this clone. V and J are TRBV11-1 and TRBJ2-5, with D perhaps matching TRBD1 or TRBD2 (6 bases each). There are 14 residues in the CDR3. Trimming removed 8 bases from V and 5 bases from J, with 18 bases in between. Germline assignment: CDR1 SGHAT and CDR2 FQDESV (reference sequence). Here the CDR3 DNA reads TGTGCCAGCGGAGAGTCGGGGGCTCGGGAGACCCAGTACTTC. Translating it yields CASGESGARETQYF.

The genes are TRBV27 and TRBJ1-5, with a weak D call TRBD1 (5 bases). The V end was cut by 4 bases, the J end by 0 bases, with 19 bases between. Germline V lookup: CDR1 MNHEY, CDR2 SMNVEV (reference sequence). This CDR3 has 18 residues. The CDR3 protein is CASSSGRSAIYSNQPQHF. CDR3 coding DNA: TGTGCCAGCAGTTCAGGGCGCAGTGCCATTTATAGCAATCAGCCCCAGCATTTT.

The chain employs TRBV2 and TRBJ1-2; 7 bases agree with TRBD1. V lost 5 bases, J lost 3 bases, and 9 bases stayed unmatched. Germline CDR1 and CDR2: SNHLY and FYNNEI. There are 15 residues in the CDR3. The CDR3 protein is CASSRDRADDYGYTF. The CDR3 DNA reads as TGTGCCAGCAGTCGAGACAGGGCGGATGACTATGGCTACACCTTC.

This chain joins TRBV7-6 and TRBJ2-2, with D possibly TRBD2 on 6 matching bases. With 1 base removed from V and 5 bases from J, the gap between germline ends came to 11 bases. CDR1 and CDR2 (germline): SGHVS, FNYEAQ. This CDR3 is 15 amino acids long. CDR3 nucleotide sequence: TGTGCCAGCAGCTTAGTAGCGGTGGGGACCGGGGAGCTGTTTTTT. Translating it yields CASSLVAVGTGELFF.

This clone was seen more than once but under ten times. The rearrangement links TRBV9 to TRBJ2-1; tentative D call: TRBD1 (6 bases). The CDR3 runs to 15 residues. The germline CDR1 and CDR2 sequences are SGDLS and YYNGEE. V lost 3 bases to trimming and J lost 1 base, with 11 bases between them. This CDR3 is CASSAVGGSYNEQFF. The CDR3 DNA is TGTGCCAGCAGCGCGGTAGGGGGTTCCTACAATGAGCAGTTCTTC.

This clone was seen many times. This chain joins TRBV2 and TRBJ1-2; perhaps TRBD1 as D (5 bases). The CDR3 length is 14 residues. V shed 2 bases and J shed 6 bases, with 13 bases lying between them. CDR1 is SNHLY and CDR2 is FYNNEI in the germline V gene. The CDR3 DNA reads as TGTGCCAGCAGTGAATCGTCAGGGAGGGATGGCTACACCTTC. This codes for CASSESSGRDGYTF.

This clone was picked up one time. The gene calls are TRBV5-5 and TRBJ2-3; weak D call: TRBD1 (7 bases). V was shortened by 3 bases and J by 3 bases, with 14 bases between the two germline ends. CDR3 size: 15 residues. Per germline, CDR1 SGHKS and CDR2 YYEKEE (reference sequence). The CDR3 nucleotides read TGTGCCAGCAGCTCGGAGGGGGCGCGAACAGATACGCAGTATTTT. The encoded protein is CASSSEGARTDTQYF. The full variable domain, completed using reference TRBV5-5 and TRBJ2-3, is DAGVTQSPTHLIKTRGQQVTLRCSPISGHKSVSWYQQVLGQGPQFIFQYYEKEERGRGNFPDRFSARQFPNYSSELNVNALLLGDSALYLCASSSEGARTDTQYFGPGTRLTVL.

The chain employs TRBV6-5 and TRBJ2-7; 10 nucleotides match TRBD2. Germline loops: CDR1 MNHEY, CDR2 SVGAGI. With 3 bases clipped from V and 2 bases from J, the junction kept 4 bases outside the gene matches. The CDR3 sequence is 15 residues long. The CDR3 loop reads CASSYSGTSAYEQYF. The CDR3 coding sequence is TGTGCCAGCAGTTATTCCGGGACTAGCGCCTACGAGCAGTACTTC.

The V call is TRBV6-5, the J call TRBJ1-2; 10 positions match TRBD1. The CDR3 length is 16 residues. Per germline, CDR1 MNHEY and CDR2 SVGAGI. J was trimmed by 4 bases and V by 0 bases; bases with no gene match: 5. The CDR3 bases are TGTGCCAGCAGTTACTCCAGGACAGGGGGAGGCTATGGCTACACCTTC. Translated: CASSYSRTGGGYGYTF.

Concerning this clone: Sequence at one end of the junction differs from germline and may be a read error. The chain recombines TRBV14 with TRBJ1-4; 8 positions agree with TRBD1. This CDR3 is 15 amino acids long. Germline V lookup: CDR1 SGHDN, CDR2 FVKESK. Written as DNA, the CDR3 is TGTGCCAGCAGCCAAGGGGAGGACAGGGTGAGAAAAACTGTTTTT. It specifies CASSQGEDRVRKTVF.

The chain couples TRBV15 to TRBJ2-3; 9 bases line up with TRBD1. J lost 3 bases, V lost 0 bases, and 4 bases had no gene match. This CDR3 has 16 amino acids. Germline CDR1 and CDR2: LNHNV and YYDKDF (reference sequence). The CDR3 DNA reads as TGTGCCACCAGCAGAGAACCGACAGGGGGAACAGATACGCAGTATTTT. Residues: CATSREPTGGTDTQYF. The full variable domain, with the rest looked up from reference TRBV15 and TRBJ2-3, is DAMVIQNPRYQVTQFGKPVTLSCSQTLNHNVMYWYQQKSSQAPKLLFHYYDKDFNNEADTPDNFQSRRPNTSFCFLDIRSPGLGDTAMYLCATSREPTGGTDTQYFGPGTRLTVL.

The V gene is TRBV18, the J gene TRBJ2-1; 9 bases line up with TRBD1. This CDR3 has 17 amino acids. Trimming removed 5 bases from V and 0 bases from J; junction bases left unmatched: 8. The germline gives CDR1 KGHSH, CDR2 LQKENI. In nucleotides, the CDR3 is TGTGCCAGCTCATCTGACAGGGGGAGAAGCTCCTACAATGAGCAGTTCTTC. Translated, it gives CASSSDRGRSSYNEQFF.

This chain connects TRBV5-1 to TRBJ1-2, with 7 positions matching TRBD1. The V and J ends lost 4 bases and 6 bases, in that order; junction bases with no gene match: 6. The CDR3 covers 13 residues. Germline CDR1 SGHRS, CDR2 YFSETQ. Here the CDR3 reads CASSLEGTDGYTF. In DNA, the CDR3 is TGCGCCAGCAGCCTGGAAGGGACAGATGGCTACACCTTC.

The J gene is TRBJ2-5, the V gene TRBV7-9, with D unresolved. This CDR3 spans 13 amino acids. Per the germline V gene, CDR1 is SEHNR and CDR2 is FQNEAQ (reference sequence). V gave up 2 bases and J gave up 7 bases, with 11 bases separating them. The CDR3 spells CASSLISSRTQYF. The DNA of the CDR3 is TGTGCCAGCAGCTTAATTTCCTCAAGGACCCAGTACTTC. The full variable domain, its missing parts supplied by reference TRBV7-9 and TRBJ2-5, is DTGVSQNPRHKITKRGQNVTFRCDPISEHNRLYWYRQTLGQGPEFLTYFQNEAQLEKSRLLSDRFSAERPKGSFSTLEIQRTEQGDSAMYLCASSLISSRTQYFGPGTRLLVL.

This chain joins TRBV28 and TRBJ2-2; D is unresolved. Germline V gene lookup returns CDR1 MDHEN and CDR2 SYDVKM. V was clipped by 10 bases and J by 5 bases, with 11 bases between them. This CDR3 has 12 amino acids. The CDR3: CATDNLTGELFF. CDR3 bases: TGTGCCACCGATAACCTTACCGGGGAGCTGTTTTTT. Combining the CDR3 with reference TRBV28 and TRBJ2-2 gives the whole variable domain DVKVTQSSRYLVKRTGEKVFLECVQDMDHENMFWYRQDPGLGLRLIYFSYDVKMKEKGDIPEGYSVSREKKERFSLILESASTNQTSMYLCATDNLTGELFFGEGSRLTVL.

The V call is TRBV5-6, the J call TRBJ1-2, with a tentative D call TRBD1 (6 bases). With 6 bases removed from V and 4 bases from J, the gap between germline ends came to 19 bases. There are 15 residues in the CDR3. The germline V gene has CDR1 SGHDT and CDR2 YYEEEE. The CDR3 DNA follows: TGTGCCAGCAATCGCCGACAGGACGCACTCTATGGCTACACCTTC. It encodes CASNRRQDALYGYTF.

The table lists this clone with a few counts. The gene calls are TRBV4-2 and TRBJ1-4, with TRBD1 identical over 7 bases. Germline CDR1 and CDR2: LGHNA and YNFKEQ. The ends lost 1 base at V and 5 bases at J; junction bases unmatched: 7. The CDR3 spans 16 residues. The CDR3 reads CASSQGAGTENEKLFF. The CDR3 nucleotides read TGTGCCAGCAGCCAAGGTGCCGGGACAGAAAATGAAAAACTGTTTTTT.

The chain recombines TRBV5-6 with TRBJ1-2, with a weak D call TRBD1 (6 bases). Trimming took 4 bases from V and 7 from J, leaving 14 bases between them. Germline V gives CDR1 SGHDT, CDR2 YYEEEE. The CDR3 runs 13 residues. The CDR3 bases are TGTGCCAGCAGCCCACCCGACAGGCTTGGCTACACCTTC. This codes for CASSPPDRLGYTF.

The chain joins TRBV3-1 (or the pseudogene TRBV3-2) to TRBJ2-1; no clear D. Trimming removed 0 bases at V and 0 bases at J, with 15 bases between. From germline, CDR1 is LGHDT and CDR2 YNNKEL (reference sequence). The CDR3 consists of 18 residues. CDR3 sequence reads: CASSQEREGMSSYNEQFF. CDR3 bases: TGTGCCAGCAGCCAAGAAAGGGAAGGGATGAGCTCCTACAATGAGCAGTTCTTC.